This TCR beta chain was recovered during a study of technical replicates of blood from a few donors (dated by TCRdb to about 2017). V lost 4 bases and J lost 2 bases, and the count of bases not matched to a germline gene is 7. From its cysteine to its phenylalanine, the CDR3 spans 15 amino acids. The only DNA kept is the CDR3, 45 bases in frame from the first base. CDR1 SGHNT and CDR2 YYREEE are derived from the germline V gene (reference sequence). To note about this clone: The antigen this receptor binds is unknown. No much larger clone is present one base from it, and per-base qualities are unavailable.

Receptor libraries were prepared by the immunoSEQ multiplex PCR assay. Not all clones reach the TCRdb copy of this immuneACCESS table, which keeps in-frame sequences only. Checked studies attribute under half of the gap to unresolved V genes and leave the rest unexplained. This sample comprises more than 60,000 clones, about 83% of them detected only once. The ten largest make up under 6.5% of the sample. The chain is made from TRBV5-4 and TRBJ1-2; 8 junctional bases match TRBD1. The TCR sequence derives from a human donor in good health. Some clones in this sample may be carry-over from other donors' samples. Sample: PBMCs. This receptor has the CDR3 CASSAKTGGNYGYTF. The DNA sequence follows: TGTGCCAGCAGCGCTAAAACAGGGGGGAACTATGGCTACACCTTC. The entire variable domain, with the stretches around the CDR3 drawn from the reference TRBV5-4 and TRBJ1-2 proteins, is ETGVTQSPTHLIKTRGQQVTLRCSSQSGHNTVSWYQQALGQGPQFIFQYYREEENGRGNFPPRFSGLQFPNYSSELNVNALELDDSALYLCASSAKTGGNYGYTFGSGTRLTVV.